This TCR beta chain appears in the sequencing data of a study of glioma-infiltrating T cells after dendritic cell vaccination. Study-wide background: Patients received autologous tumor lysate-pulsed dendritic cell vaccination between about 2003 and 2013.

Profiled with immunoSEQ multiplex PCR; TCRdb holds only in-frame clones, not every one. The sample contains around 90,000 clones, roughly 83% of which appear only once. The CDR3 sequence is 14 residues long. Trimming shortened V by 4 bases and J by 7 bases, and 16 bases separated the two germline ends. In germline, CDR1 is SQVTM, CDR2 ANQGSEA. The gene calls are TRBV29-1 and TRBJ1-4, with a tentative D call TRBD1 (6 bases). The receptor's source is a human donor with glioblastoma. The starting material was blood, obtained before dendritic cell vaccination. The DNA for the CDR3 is TGCAGCGTTGTTTTGTCAGGGGCGCTTGAAAAACTGTTTTTT. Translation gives CSVVLSGALEKLFF.